This T cell receptor (beta chain) was sequenced for a study of T cell repertoires in cytomegalovirus infection. The CDR3 consists of 12 residues. From germline, CDR1 is LNHDA and CDR2 SQIVND (reference sequence). The V and J ends lost 1 base and 10 bases respectively, with 8 bases between them. TCRdb redid the calling of the reads with MiXCR, one entry per CDR3 protein. This sample has fewer than 850,000 distinct CDR3 sequences, with 29% found just once. This clonotype was observed a handful of times. Its antigen is undetermined. This TCR was sampled from a human donor in good health (CMV status not recorded). Some clones in this sample may be carry-over from other donors' samples. The specimen comprised cultured CD8+ T cells from PBMCs, sampled from culture after CMV antigen stimulation. The gene calls are TRBV19 and TRBJ2-1; D might be TRBD2 (5 bases). The CDR3 region is CASSIGRREQFF. In nucleotides, the CDR3 is TGTGCCAGTAGTATAGGAAGGAGGGAGCAGTTCTTC.